This T cell receptor (beta chain) was identified in a study of blood T cell repertoires in COVID-19 (dated by TCRdb to about 2020). Regarding the research as a whole: Samples covering the acute and convalescent phases of COVID-19 were provided by collaborators in the United States, Italy and Spain. Where available, HLA class I and class II types were obtained from metadata supplied by the sample provider rather than from assay-based typing. The samples were drawn from the first 160 participants of the ongoing ImmuneRACE study and from 1,254 subjects provided by 6 global collaborators. The material from the prospective study consisted of cDNA or gDNA derived from T cells, B-cell-depleted T cells, or PBMCs. The dataset comprised deeply sampled blood TCRbeta repertoires from subjects exposed to, actively infected with, or recovered from COVID-19. The sample metadata nearly always contained a de-identified subject ID, COVID-19 status, age in years and sex. A freely available public database, intended as a resource for researchers studying the immune response to SARS-CoV-2, is where the repertoires were released. Overall study outcomes, separate from this receptor: Clinical and demographic metadata were provided uncurated, with the amount varying by source and participant.

Taken from cysteine to phenylalanine, the CDR3 has 14 residues. Here the CDR3 DNA is all that survives: 42 bases in frame from base 1. The germline V gene (reference sequence) provides CDR1 LNHDA and CDR2 SQIVND. Compared with germline, V lacks 5 bases and J lacks 7 bases; bases without a gene match: 7. Many counts were recorded for this clone. Which antigen it targets is not known. There are no base qualities to consult, and no much larger clone falls within one base. TCRbeta CDR3 regions were amplified from genomic DNA by means of the immunoSEQ Assay, a bias-controlled multiplex PCR. Per the original workflow: The number of nucleated cells in each sample was estimated from the amplification of reference gene primers within the assay. Sequence reads were collapsed and filtered to measure the absolute abundance of every unique TCRbeta CDR3 rearrangement. For each sample, productive Simpson clonality was calculated as the square root of Simpson's diversity index across productive rearrangements. The source is immuneACCESS, and TCRdb retained only in-frame sequences with V and J called. Part of the clones is not carried over; for the studies checked, unresolved V genes explain less than half of this, and the remainder is unexplained. The V and J calls and clone size come from that table; D and trimming were worked out from the DNA. This sample has approximately 190,000 clones in its table, and approximately 91% of those were observed once. The ten largest account for about 6.8% of the sample.

Samples from volunteer blood donors who had recovered from COVID-19 were contributed by a second Seattle source. Whole blood was collected in K2EDTA tubes by collaborating institutions according to the institutions' own protocols. Collaborator samples were shipped for TCRbeta analysis as frozen whole blood, isolated PBMCs, or DNA extracted from either sample type. The sample comprised peripheral blood. The receptor's source is a woman in her thirties or forties who had recovered from COVID-19. The chain is assembled from TRBV19 and TRBJ2-1, and TRBD1 aligns with 8 junction nucleotides. The nucleotide sequence is TGTGCCAGTAGTCACCAGGGGGCAATTAATGAGCAGTTCTTC. Translated, this is CASSHQGAINEQFF.